The 24 T cell receptor beta chains reported below all come from one sample, sequenced in a study of CD8 T cells in Susac syndrome. Reverse transcription of about 0.5 to 1 ug RNA was carried out with random hexamers. MiXCR, applied by TCRdb to the immunoSEQ multiplex PCR reads, yields one record per CDR3 protein. The sample has some 200,000 distinct CDR3 sequences, 95% seen once. The sequencing input was CD8+ T cells from PBMCs. These receptors were obtained from a human donor with Susac syndrome.

The V and J genes are TRBV19 and TRBJ2-1; a possible D gene is TRBD1 (6 bases). The CDR3 is 15 amino acids. Germline CDR1 and CDR2: LNHDA and SQIVND (reference sequence). The V gene lost 5 bases and the J gene lost 5 bases, with 16 bases spanning the gap. The CDR3 region has the DNA TGTGCCAGTAGTCCACAGGGTATTGGGGACAATGAGCAGTTCTTC. Residues: CASSPQGIGDNEQFF.

The chain recombines TRBV20-1 with TRBJ2-5; no firm D call. In germline, CDR1 is DFQATT, CDR2 SNEGSKA (reference sequence). This CDR3 spans 13 amino acids. V was shortened by 6 bases and J by 4 bases, with 15 bases between the two germline ends. DNA for the CDR3: TGCAGTGCCCCCACGGCAGGCGGAGAGACCCAGTACTTC. Translated, it gives CSAPTAGGETQYF.

V is TRBV3-1 and J is TRBJ1-6; the D gene is possibly TRBD1 (5 bases). Germline CDR1 reads LGHDT; CDR2 reads YNNKEL (reference sequence). With 1 base removed from V and 4 bases from J, the gap between germline ends came to 23 bases. The CDR3 runs 20 residues. The CDR3 sequence is CASSQVQGSAAEAYNSPLHF. The CDR3 DNA is TGTGCCAGCAGCCAAGTGCAGGGATCGGCGGCGGAGGCGTATAATTCACCCCTCCACTTT.

The chain joins TRBV12-3 or TRBV12-4 to TRBJ1-1, with 9 bases lining up with TRBD1. This CDR3 has 14 residues. Trimming at V came to 7 bases and at J to 5 bases, leaving 8 bases not matched to a gene. This chain's CDR3 is CASTSGTGRTEAFF. In DNA form, the CDR3 reads TGTGCCAGCACCTCCGGGACAGGGCGAACTGAAGCTTTCTTT.

This clonotype was seen once. The chain joins TRBV7-9 to TRBJ2-5; unclear D gene. V was pared by 1 base and J by 2 bases, with 8 bases between. The CDR3 is 14 amino acids. Germline V gene data show CDR1 as SEHNR and CDR2 as FQNEAQ (reference sequence). The CDR3 loop reads CASSLELSQETQYF. The CDR3 nucleotides are TGTGCCAGCAGCTTAGAGCTGTCACAAGAGACCCAGTACTTC.

The chain has TRBV4-1 and TRBJ2-5; maybe TRBD2 (6 bases). The V gene's germline CDR1 is MGHRA and CDR2 YSYEKL. Trimming pared 3 bases from V and 3 bases from J, leaving 17 bases between. CDR3 size: 16 residues. The CDR3 is CASSHNLGLLKETQYF. The CDR3 DNA sequence: TGCGCCAGCAGCCATAATTTGGGACTCCTGAAAGAGACCCAGTACTTC.

This sequence joins TRBV28 and TRBJ1-5, with D perhaps matching TRBD1 (5 bases). The V gene's germline CDR1 is MDHEN and CDR2 SYDVKM. CDR3 length: 15 amino acids. The V and J ends lost 5 bases and 2 bases respectively, with 13 bases between them. The CDR3 spells CASSPRGVGNQPQHF. The CDR3 nucleotides read TGTGCCAGCAGTCCCCGGGGGGTCGGCAATCAGCCCCAGCATTTT.

The chain joins TRBV6-5 to TRBJ1-2; 10 nucleotides agree with TRBD1. The V segment lost 4 bases and the J segment 4 bases; nucleotides outside the gene matches: 6. This CDR3 region has 15 residues. Germline loops: CDR1 MNHEY, CDR2 SVGAGI. For the CDR3, the DNA is TGTGCCAGCAGTTGGACAGGGGGAGATGGCTATGGCTACACCTTC. Translated: CASSWTGGDGYGYTF.

This chain uses TRBV10-3 with TRBJ1-1, with D unclear. The V and J ends lost 3 bases and 0 bases respectively, with 8 bases between them. This CDR3 region has 14 residues. From germline, CDR1 is ENHRY and CDR2 SYGVKD. CDR3 residues: CAISDRQMNTEAFF. The DNA of the CDR3 is TGTGCCATCAGTGATAGGCAGATGAACACTGAAGCTTTCTTT.

This clonotype was detected once. The V call is TRBV5-1, the J call TRBJ2-6; the D call may be TRBD1 or TRBD2 (5 bases each). Germline V gene sequence: CDR1 SGHRS, CDR2 YFSETQ. CDR3 length: 17 residues. V was trimmed by 1 base and J by 0 bases, leaving 11 bases between them. CDR3 loop: CASSLMRGYSGANVLTF. DNA for the CDR3: TGCGCCAGCAGCTTGATGAGGGGTTACTCTGGGGCCAACGTCCTGACTTTC.

This chain joins TRBV5-1 and TRBJ2-7, with TRBD1 matching 9 bases. CDR1 and CDR2 from the germline V gene are SGHRS and YFSETQ. J was trimmed by 3 bases and V by 3 bases; bases with no gene match: 7. The CDR3 runs 15 residues. The CDR3 loop reads CASSWGDRVVYEQYF. The CDR3 region has the DNA TGCGCCAGCAGCTGGGGGGACAGGGTCGTCTACGAGCAGTACTTC.

The DNA of the CDR3 is TGTGCCAGCAGCCAAGGGCGGGAGGTCGCGTGGTACGAGCAGTACTTC. It yields the protein CASSQGREVAWYEQYF. This chain links TRBV3-1 with TRBJ2-7, with TRBD2 matching 8 bases. Germline lookup yields CDR1 LGHDT and CDR2 YNNKEL (reference sequence). This CDR3 is built from 16 residues. V lost 1 base and J lost 4; bases outside the gene matches: 9.

V usage is TRBV24-1 and J usage is TRBJ2-2, with 15 bases aligning to TRBD2. The CDR3 is 18 amino acids. V trimming: 3 bases; J trimming: 4 bases; junction bases outside the gene matches: 5. Germline V lookup: CDR1 KGHDR, CDR2 SFDVKD. The CDR3 coding sequence is TGTGCCACCAGTGATCCCTGGACTAGCGGGGGGGTCACCGGGGAGCTGTTTTTT. It is translated as CATSDPWTSGGVTGELFF.

This clonotype was counted once. The chain recombines TRBV28 with TRBJ1-2; D gene unclear. CDR3 length equals 11 residues. Trimming removed 6 bases from V and 8 bases from J, with 10 bases in between. Germline CDR1 reads MDHEN; CDR2 reads SYDVKM. The CDR3 is CASSVLEGYTF. CDR3 nucleotides: TGTGCCAGCAGCGTCCTGGAAGGCTACACCTTC.

The genes are TRBV29-1 and TRBJ1-3; TRBD1 aligns across 8 bases. The CDR3 sequence is 14 residues long. J was trimmed by 2 bases and V by 4 bases; bases with no gene match: 4. Germline CDR1 reads SQVTM; CDR2 reads ANQGSEA. The CDR3 protein is CSVGQGPAGNTIYF. DNA of the CDR3: TGCAGCGTTGGACAGGGGCCGGCTGGAAACACCATATATTTT.

V is TRBV20-1 and J is TRBJ2-5; D unresolved. The CDR3 sequence is 13 residues long. V was clipped by 0 bases and J by 4 bases, with 9 bases between them. Germline lookup yields CDR1 DFQATT and CDR2 SNEGSKA (reference sequence). CDR3 loop: CSARDPVGETQYF. CDR3 nucleotide sequence: TGCAGTGCTAGAGATCCTGTAGGAGAGACCCAGTACTTC.

The chain recombines TRBV7-2 with TRBJ2-5; D gene uncertain. The CDR3 is 14 residues long. The germline V gene has CDR1 SGHTA and CDR2 FQGNSA. The ends were cut back, 1 base at V and 5 bases at J, with 11 bases in the middle. The CDR3 spells CASSLVLAGETQYF. DNA for the CDR3: TGTGCCAGCAGCTTAGTCCTGGCTGGGGAGACCCAGTACTTC.

Here the CDR3 DNA reads TGTGCCAGCAGCTTTACTAGCGAGGTCAATGAGCAGTTCTTC. Translated, it gives CASSFTSEVNEQFF. This rearrangement joins TRBV11-2 to TRBJ2-1; 7 bases map to TRBD2. The CDR3 consists of 14 residues. The V segment lost 3 bases and the J segment 6 bases; nucleotides outside the gene matches: 5. Germline CDR1 SGHAT, CDR2 FQNNGV.

V is TRBV7-2 and J is TRBJ2-7, with D possibly called TRBD1 or TRBD2 (5 bases each). Germline CDR1 is SGHTA and CDR2 is FQGNSA. The CDR3 runs to 14 residues. V dropped 4 bases and J dropped 6 bases, with 16 bases sitting between them. CDR3 nucleotides: TGTGCCAGCAGCTCCGGGACGAATTTGGCCGAGCAGTACTTC. Protein product: CASSSGTNLAEQYF.

V is TRBV30 and J is TRBJ2-2; D is perhaps TRBD2 (6 bases). Germline loops: CDR1 GTSNPN, CDR2 SVGIG (reference sequence). The CDR3 has 14 residues. V shed 4 bases and J shed 7 bases, with 16 bases lying between them. The CDR3 loop reads CAWMEGIGLGELFF. The CDR3 bases are TGTGCCTGGATGGAGGGAATAGGCCTCGGGGAGCTGTTTTTT. Complete variable domain (other parts from reference TRBV30 and TRBJ2-2): SQTIHQWPATLVQPVGSPLSLECTVEGTSNPNLYWYRQAAGRGLQLLFYSVGIGQISSEVPQNLSASRPQDRQFILSSKKLLLSDSGFYLCAWMEGIGLGELFFGEGSRLTVL.

The chain links TRBV11-3 to TRBJ2-3; D is unresolved. V lost 5 bases and J 4 bases, leaving 16 bases between the germline ends. The CDR3 is 15 amino acids. Germline V gives CDR1 SGHNT, CDR2 YENEEA. The CDR3 here is CASSLGPQRADTQYF. In DNA, the CDR3 is TGTGCCAGCAGCCTGGGCCCCCAACGGGCAGATACGCAGTATTTT.

This clonotype was picked up one time. This chain links TRBV5-1 with TRBJ2-7, with a tentative D call TRBD2 (5 bases). This CDR3 has 14 residues. V lost 1 base, J lost 2 bases, and 10 bases lay in between. Germline lookup yields CDR1 SGHRS and CDR2 YFSETQ. The CDR3 DNA reads as TGCGCCAGCAGCTTGAATCGGGAAACCTACGAGCAGTACTTC. It translates to CASSLNRETYEQYF.

This chain links TRBV9 with TRBJ2-1, with 11 bases lining up with TRBD2. Germline lookup yields CDR1 SGDLS and CDR2 YYNGEE. The CDR3 loop spans 13 amino acids. Germline trimming cut 7 bases from V and 6 bases from J; bases unmatched to any gene: 3. For the CDR3, the DNA is TGTGCCAGCGAAACTAGCGGGAGCAATGAGCAGTTCTTC. Protein product: CASETSGSNEQFF.

The V and J genes are TRBV29-1 and TRBJ1-1, with 8 bases that match TRBD1. This CDR3 spans 14 amino acids. V was clipped by 6 bases and J by 3 bases; unmatched bases: 9. Germline CDR1 SQVTM, CDR2 ANQGSEA. The CDR3 nucleotides are TGCAGCGTGAGACAGGGGAGGGGGGACACTGAAGCTTTCTTT. This encodes CSVRQGRGDTEAFF.